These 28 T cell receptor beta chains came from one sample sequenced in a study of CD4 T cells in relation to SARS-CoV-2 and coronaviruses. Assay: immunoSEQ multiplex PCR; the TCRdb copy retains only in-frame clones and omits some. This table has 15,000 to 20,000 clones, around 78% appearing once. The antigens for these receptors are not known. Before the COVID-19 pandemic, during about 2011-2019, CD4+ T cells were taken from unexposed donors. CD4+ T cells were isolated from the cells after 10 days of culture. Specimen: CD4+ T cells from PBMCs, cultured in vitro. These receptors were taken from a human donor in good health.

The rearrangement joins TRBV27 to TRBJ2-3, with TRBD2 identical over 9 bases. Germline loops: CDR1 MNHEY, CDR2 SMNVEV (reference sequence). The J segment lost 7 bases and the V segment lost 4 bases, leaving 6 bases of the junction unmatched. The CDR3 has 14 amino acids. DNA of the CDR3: TGTGCCAGCAGTTCTAGAACTAGCGGGTATACGCAGTATTTT. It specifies CASSSRTSGYTQYF.

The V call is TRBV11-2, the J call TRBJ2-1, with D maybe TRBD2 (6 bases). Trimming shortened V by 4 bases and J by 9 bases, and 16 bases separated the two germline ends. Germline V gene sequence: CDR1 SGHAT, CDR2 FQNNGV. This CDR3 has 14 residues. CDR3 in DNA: TGTGCCAGCAGCTCCCAACCCATGGGGGGTGAGCAGTTCTTC. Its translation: CASSSQPMGGEQFF.

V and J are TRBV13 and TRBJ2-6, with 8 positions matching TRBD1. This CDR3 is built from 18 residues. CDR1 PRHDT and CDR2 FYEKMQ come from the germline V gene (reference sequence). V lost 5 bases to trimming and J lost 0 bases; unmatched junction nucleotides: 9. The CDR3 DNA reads TGTGCCAGCAGCCTTGGACAGGGCTACCTCTCTGGGGCCAACGTCCTGACTTTC. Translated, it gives CASSLGQGYLSGANVLTF.

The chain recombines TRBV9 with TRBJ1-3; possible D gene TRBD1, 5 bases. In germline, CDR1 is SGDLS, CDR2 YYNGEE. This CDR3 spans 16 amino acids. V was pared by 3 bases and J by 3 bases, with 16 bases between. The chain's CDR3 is CASSGRDFINGNTIYF. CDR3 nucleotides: TGTGCCAGCAGCGGCCGGGACTTTATCAATGGAAACACCATATATTTT. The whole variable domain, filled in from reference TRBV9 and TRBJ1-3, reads DSGVTQTPKHLITATGQRVTLRCSPRSGDLSVYWYQQSLDQGLQFLIQYYNGEERAKGNILERFSAQQFPDLHSELNLSSLELGDSALYFCASSGRDFINGNTIYFGEGSWLTVV.

In DNA form, the CDR3 reads TGCAGCGCCACAAGGTACAGGGATGGCTACACCTTC. Its protein is CSATRYRDGYTF. V is TRBV29-1 and J is TRBJ1-2; D perhaps matches TRBD1 (6 bases). Trimming cost V 7 bases and J 6 bases, with 15 bases left between them. Germline V gene sequence: CDR1 SQVTM, CDR2 ANQGSEA. The CDR3 is 12 residues long.

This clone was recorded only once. The CDR3 DNA follows: TGTGCCAGCAGCTTGGTACTAGCTCTCACAGATACGCAGTATTTT. The encoded protein is CASSLVLALTDTQYF. The chain uses TRBV5-8 and TRBJ2-3, with D perhaps TRBD2 (6 bases). Germline-derived CDR1 and CDR2 are SGHTS and YDEGEE. V was cut by 0 bases and J by 2 bases, with 10 bases left in between. CDR3 length: 15 amino acids. Looking up the rest from reference TRBV5-8 and TRBJ2-3 gives the full variable domain: EAGVTQSPTHLIKTRGQQATLRCSPISGHTSVYWYQQALGLGLQFLLWYDEGEERNRGNFPPRFSGRQFPNYSSELNVNALELEDSALYLCASSLVLALTDTQYFGPGTRLTVL.

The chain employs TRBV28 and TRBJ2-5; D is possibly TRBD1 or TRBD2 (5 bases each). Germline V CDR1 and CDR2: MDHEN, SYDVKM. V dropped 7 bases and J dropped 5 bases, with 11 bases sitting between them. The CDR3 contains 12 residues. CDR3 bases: TGTGCCAGCAAGCAGGGCGGGGAGACCCAGTACTTC. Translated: CASKQGGETQYF.

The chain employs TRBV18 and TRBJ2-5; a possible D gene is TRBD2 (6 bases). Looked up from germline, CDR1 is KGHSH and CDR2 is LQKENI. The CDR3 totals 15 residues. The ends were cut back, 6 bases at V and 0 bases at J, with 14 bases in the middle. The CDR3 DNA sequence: TGTGCCAGCTCCCAAAACCGGGACTACCAAGAGACCCAGTACTTC. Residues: CASSQNRDYQETQYF.

The CDR3 protein is CASSPTGGTDTQYF. The DNA for the CDR3 is TGTGCCAGCAGCCCGACAGGGGGCACAGATACGCAGTATTTT. This rearrangement joins TRBV6-2 or TRBV6-3 to TRBJ2-3; 8 nucleotides agree with TRBD1. The V gene's germline CDR1 is MNHEY and CDR2 SVGEGT. The CDR3 length is 14 residues. The V segment lost 6 bases and the J segment 1 base; nucleotides outside the gene matches: 3.

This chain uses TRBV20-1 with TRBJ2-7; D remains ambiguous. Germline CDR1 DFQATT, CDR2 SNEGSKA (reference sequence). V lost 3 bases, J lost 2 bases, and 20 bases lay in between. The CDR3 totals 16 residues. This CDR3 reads CSASPPHGGRTYEQYF. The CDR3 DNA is TGCAGTGCTAGTCCCCCGCATGGTGGCAGGACCTACGAGCAGTACTTC.

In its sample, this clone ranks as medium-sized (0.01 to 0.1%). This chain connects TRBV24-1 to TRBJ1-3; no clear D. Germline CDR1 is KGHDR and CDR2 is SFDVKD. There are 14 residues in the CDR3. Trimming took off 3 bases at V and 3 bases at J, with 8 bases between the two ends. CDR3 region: CATSDPRVGNTIYF. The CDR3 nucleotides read TGTGCCACCAGTGATCCCCGCGTTGGAAACACCATATATTTT.

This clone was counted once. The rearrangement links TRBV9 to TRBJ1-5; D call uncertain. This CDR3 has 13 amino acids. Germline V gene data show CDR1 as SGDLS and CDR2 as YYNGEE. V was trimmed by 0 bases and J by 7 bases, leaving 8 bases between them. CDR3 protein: CASSVVGGQPQHF. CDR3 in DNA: TGTGCCAGCAGCGTAGTGGGAGGACAGCCCCAGCATTTT.

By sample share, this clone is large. The CDR3 loop is CASSLYASTDTQYF. CDR3 nucleotide sequence: TGTGCCAGCAGCTTATATGCTAGCACAGATACGCAGTATTTT. The chain employs TRBV7-2 and TRBJ2-3; D remains ambiguous. The CDR3 length is 14 residues. V lost 2 bases and J 0 bases, leaving 6 bases between the germline ends. The germline V gene has CDR1 SGHTA and CDR2 FQGNSA.

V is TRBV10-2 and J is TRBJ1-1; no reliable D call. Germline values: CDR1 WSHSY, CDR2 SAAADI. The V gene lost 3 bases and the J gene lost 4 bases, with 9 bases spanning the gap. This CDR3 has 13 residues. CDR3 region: CASSETFSTEAFF. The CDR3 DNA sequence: TGCGCCAGCAGTGAAACATTCAGCACTGAAGCTTTCTTT.

CDR3 loop: CASKGWGQGAEQYF. The CDR3 nucleotides are TGTGCCAGCAAAGGATGGGGACAGGGTGCCGAGCAGTACTTC. The rearrangement links TRBV5-4 to TRBJ2-7; TRBD1 matches 9 bases. The V segment lost 6 bases and the J segment 6 bases; nucleotides outside the gene matches: 10. The germline CDR1 and CDR2 sequences are SGHNT and YYREEE (reference sequence). CDR3 length equals 14 residues.

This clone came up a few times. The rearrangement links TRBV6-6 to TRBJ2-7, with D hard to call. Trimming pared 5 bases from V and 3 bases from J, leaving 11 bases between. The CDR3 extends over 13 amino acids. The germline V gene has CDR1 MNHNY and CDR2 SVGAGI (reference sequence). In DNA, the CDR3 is TGTGCCAGCAGTATAGGACGCAACTACGAGCAGTACTTC. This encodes CASSIGRNYEQYF.

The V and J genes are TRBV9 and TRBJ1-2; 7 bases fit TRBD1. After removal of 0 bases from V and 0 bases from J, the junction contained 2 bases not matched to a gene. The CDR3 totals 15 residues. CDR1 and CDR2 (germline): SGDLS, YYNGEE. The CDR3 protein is CASSVGDRANYGYTF. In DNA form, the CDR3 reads TGTGCCAGCAGCGTAGGTGACAGGGCTAACTATGGCTACACCTTC.

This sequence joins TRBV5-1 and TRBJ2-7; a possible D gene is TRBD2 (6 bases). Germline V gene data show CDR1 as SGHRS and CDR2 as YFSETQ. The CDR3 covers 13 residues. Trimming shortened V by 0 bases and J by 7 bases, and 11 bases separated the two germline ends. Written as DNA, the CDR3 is TGCGCCAGCAGCTTGGGACGGGAGAGGGAGCAGTACTTC. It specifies CASSLGREREQYF.

The CDR3 sequence: CASTRRSLRSLAHYNEQFF. The CDR3 DNA reads as TGTGCCAGCACCCGTAGATCTTTACGTTCACTAGCGCACTACAATGAGCAGTTCTTC. V gene TRBV9 combines with J gene TRBJ2-1, with TRBD2 matching 7 bases. J lost 3 bases, V lost 6 bases, and 21 bases had no gene match. The germline gives CDR1 SGDLS, CDR2 YYNGEE. The CDR3 has 19 amino acids.

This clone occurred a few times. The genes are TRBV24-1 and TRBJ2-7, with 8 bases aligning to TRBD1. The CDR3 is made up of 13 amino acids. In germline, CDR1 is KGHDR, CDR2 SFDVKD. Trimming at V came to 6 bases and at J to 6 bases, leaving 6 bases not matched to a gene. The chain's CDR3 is CATSPGQVVEQYF. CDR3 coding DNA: TGTGCCACCAGTCCGGGACAGGTTGTCGAGCAGTACTTC.

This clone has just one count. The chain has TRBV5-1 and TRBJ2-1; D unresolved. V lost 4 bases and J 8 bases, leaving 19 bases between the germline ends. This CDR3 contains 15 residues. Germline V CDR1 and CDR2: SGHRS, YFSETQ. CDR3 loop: CASSTRPQSPDEQFF. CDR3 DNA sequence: TGCGCCAGCAGCACCCGGCCTCAATCGCCGGATGAGCAGTTCTTC. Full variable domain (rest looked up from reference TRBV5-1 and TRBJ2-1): KAGVTQTPRYLIKTRGQQVTLSCSPISGHRSVSWYQQTPGQGLQFLFEYFSETQRNKGNFPGRFSGRQFSNSRSEMNVSTLELGDSALYLCASSTRPQSPDEQFFGPGTRLTVL.

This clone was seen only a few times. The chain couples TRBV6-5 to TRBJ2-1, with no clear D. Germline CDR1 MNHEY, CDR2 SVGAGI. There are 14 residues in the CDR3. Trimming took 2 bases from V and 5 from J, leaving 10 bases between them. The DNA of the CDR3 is TGTGCCAGCAGTTACCCCGGTTCCAACAATGAGCAGTTCTTC. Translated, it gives CASSYPGSNNEQFF.

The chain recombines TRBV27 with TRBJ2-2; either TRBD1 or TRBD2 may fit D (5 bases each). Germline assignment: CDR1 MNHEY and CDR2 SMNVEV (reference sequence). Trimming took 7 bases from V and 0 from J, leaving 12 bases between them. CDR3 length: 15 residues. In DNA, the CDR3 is TGTGCCAGCACTGGGGGAGTCCCGAACACCGGGGAGCTGTTTTTT. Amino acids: CASTGGVPNTGELFF.

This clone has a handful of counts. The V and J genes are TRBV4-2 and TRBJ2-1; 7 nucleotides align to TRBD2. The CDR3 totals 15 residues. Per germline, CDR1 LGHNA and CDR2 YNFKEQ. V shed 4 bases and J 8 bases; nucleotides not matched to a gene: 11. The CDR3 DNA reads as TGTGCCAGCAGCCCACTTCCGGGAGGCGCAGATGAGCAGTTCTTC. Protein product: CASSPLPGGADEQFF.

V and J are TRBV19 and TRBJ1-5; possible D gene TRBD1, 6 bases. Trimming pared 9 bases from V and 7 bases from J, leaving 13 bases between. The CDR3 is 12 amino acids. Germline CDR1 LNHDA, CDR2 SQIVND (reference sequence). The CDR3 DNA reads TGTGCCAGCGGGACAATGGTCCAGCCCCAGCATTTT. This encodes CASGTMVQPQHF. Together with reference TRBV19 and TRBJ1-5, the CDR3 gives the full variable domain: DGGITQSPKYLFRKEGQNVTLSCEQNLNHDAMYWYRQDPGQGLRLIYYSQIVNDFQKGDIAEGYSVSREKKESFPLTVTSAQKNPTAFYLCASGTMVQPQHFGDGTRLSIL.

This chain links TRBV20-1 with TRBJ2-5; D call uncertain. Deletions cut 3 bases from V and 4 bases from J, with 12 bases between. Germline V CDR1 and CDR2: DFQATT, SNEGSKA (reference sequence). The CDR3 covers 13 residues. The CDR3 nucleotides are TGCAGTGCTAGTCTCCCCCCGGGAGAGACCCAGTACTTC. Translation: CSASLPPGETQYF.

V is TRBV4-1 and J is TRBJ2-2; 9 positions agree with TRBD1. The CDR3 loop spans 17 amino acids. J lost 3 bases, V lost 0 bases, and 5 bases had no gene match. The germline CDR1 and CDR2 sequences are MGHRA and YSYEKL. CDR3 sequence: CASSQDAGQGYTGELFF. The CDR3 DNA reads TGCGCCAGCAGCCAAGATGCGGGACAGGGTTACACCGGGGAGCTGTTTTTT.

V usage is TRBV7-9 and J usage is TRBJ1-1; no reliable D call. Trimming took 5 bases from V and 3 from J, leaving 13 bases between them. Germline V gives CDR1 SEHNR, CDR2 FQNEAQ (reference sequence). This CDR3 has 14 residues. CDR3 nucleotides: TGTGCCAGCAGCCAGTCCGGGTTATACACTGAAGCTTTCTTT. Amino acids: CASSQSGLYTEAFF.